The rows below give T cell receptor beta chains drawn from one sample of a study of blood T cell repertoires in COVID-19. Method: immunoSEQ multiplex PCR; TCRdb's copy keeps in-frame clones and lacks some. The data contain 150,000 or so clones, 85% of them singletons. Material: peripheral blood. These receptors came from a woman in her 50s with COVID-19, enrolled during active disease. CDR3s include the opening cysteine and the closing phenylalanine or tryptophan. The D gene is left open where the match is weak. Size tells how often a clone was seen (once, few, many) or the class of an expanded clone, and some rows leave it out.

. | . | TRBJ2-3 | TRBV6-2/TRBV6-3 | TGTGCCAGCAGTAGGGACTCCAACACAGATACGCAGTATTTT | CASSRDSNTDTQYF
. | TRBD1 | TRBJ2-7 | TRBV5-1 | TGCGCCAGCAGCTTGGGGCAGGGGGCGGACGAGCAGTACTTC | CASSLGQGADEQYF
. | TRBD1 | TRBJ1-2 | TRBV6-1 | TGTGCCAGCAGTGAATACGAGACAGGGGAACCGAACTATGGCTACACCTTC | CASSEYETGEPNYGYTF
. | TRBD1 | TRBJ2-3 | TRBV29-1 | TGCAGCGGTGGGACAGGGGATGACACAGATACGCAGTATTTT | CSGGTGDDTDTQYF
. | . | TRBJ2-3 | TRBV2 | TGTGCCAGCAGGACTAGTCCCACAGATACGCAGTATTTT | CASRTSPTDTQYF
once | TRBD1 | TRBJ1-1 | TRBV5-4 | TGTGCCAGCAGCTCGTTAGACAGGGACACTGAAGCTTTCTTT | CASSSLDRDTEAFF
. | . | TRBJ2-4 | TRBV2 | TGTGCCAGCAGTGAAGCGGGACACCGAAACATTCAGTACTTC | CASSEAGHRNIQYF
. | . | TRBJ2-1 | TRBV29-1 | TGCAGCGTTGACCGACAGGGGAGGGACAATGAGCAGTTCTTC | CSVDRQGRDNEQFF
. | TRBD1 | TRBJ2-5 | TRBV5-4 | TGTGCCAGCAGCCCCAGGGGGCAAGAGACCCAGTACTTC | CASSPRGQETQYF
once | . | TRBJ1-2 | TRBV2 | TGTGCCAGCAGTGGGCAGAACTATGGCTACACCTTC | CASSGQNYGYTF
. | . | TRBJ2-7 | TRBV3-1/TRBV3-2 | TGTGCCAGCAGCCAGGCGGCAGCCCGTATCGAGCAGTACTTC | CASSQAAARIEQYF
. | . | TRBJ2-1 | TRBV13 | TGTGCCAGCAGCTTTTCAGGGCTTAATTCGGACAATGAGCAGTTCTTC | CASSFSGLNSDNEQFF
. | TRBD1 | TRBJ1-2 | TRBV9 | TGTGCCAGCAGCGCCCCGACAGGGTCCGGCGGCTATGGCTACACCTTC | CASSAPTGSGGYGYTF
. | . | TRBJ1-6 | TRBV2 | TGTGCCAGCAGTGGGGAGGGAGGATCTGGTTCACCCCTCCACTTT | CASSGEGGSGSPLHF
. | TRBD2 | TRBJ2-1 | TRBV5-6 | TGTGCCAGCAGCCTCCCGGGACTAGCGGGGGGGAATGAGCAGTTCTTC | CASSLPGLAGGNEQFF
. | TRBD1 | TRBJ1-1 | TRBV11-1 | TGTGCCAGCAGCTCGTTTGGGACAGCCATGAACACTGAAGCTTTCTTT | CASSSFGTAMNTEAFF
. | TRBD1 | TRBJ1-3 | TRBV6-5 | TGTGCCAGCAGGAAGGACAGGGACTCTGGAAACACCATATATTTT | CASRKDRDSGNTIYF
. | . | TRBJ1-1 | TRBV10-3 | TGTGCCATCAGTGATCGGGAGGGGGGGGAGAACACTGAAGCTTTCTTT | CAISDREGGENTEAFF
. | . | TRBJ2-3 | TRBV3-1/TRBV3-2 | TGTGCCAGCAGCCAAAGCGGAGGGGGGGGGAACACAGATACGCAGTATTTT | CASSQSGGGGNTDTQYF
. | . | TRBJ1-5 | TRBV9 | TGTGCCAGCAGCGTAGACCCGGGAGGTATTCAGCCCCAGCATTTT | CASSVDPGGIQPQHF
. | . | TRBJ2-2 | TRBV6-1 | TGTGCCAGCAGTTATACGGGGAACACCGGGGAGCTGTTTTTT | CASSYTGNTGELFF
. | TRBD1 | TRBJ2-3 | TRBV11-3 | TGTGCCAGCAGCCCCCCGGGACAGGGGTTCTGGGCCACAGATACGCAGTATTTT | CASSPPGQGFWATDTQYF
. | TRBD1 | TRBJ2-3 | TRBV18 | TGTGCCAGCTCATCAAGACAGGGACGCACAGATACGCAGTATTTT | CASSSRQGRTDTQYF
. | TRBD2 | TRBJ2-7 | TRBV4-1 | TGCGCCAGCAGCCAGACTAGCGGGGGGGCCTACGAGCAGTACTTC | CASSQTSGGAYEQYF
. | TRBD1 | TRBJ2-7 | TRBV11-1 | TGTGCCAGCAGCTTAGGACAGGGGGCACGGGAGCAGTACTTC | CASSLGQGAREQYF
few | . | TRBJ1-5 | TRBV19 | TGTGCCAGTAGTATGTTGGGGGGGGGCAATCAGCCCCAGCATTTT | CASSMLGGGNQPQHF
. | . | TRBJ1-2 | TRBV9 | TGTGCCAGCAGCGCGTCGACAGGCAATAACTATGGCTACACCTTC | CASSASTGNNYGYTF
. | TRBD1 | TRBJ2-2 | TRBV24-1 | TGTGCCACACGTTTAACCGGGACAGGGGGCCCCGGGGAGCTGTTTTTT | CATRLTGTGGPGELFF
. | . | TRBJ2-3 | TRBV9 | TGTGCCAGCAGCGTGCCCGAACGGACTGCACTTAGACTCAGCACAGATACGCAGTATTTT | CASSVPERTALRLSTDTQYF
. | TRBD1 | TRBJ1-4 | TRBV4-2 | TGTGCCAGCAGCCCACCCACAGGGGAGGATGAAAAACTGTTTTTT | CASSPPTGEDEKLFF
. | . | TRBJ1-1 | TRBV11-1 | TGTGCCAGCAGCTTAGCGGGGCAGAACACTGAAGCTTTCTTT | CASSLAGQNTEAFF
. | . | TRBJ1-6 | TRBV7-3 | TGTGCCAGCAGCTCCCTCCTTAATTCACCCCTCCACTTT | CASSSLLNSPLHF
. | . | TRBJ2-7 | TRBV5-6 | TGTGCCAGCAGCTTGATTCAACAGATTAACTACGAGCAGTACTTC | CASSLIQQINYEQYF
once | . | TRBJ2-7 | TRBV7-9 | TGTGCCAGCAGCTTAAGGAGCAGCGAGCAGTACTTC | CASSLRSSEQYF
. | TRBD2 | TRBJ2-7 | TRBV4-1 | TGCGCCAGCAGCCAAGGAGCCGGCGGGGGGCTGTCGGGGGAGCAGTACTTC | CASSQGAGGGLSGEQYF
. | TRBD1 | TRBJ1-5 | TRBV7-9 | TGTGCCAGCAGCTTGTCGGACAGGGAAAGTGCTCTACGGTATCAGCCCCAGCATTTT | CASSLSDRESALRYQPQHF
. | . | TRBJ1-5 | TRBV25-1 | TGTGCCAGCAGTGGCCGGGACAATCAGCCCCAGCATTTT | CASSGRDNQPQHF
. | . | TRBJ1-2 | TRBV24-1 | TGTGCCACCAGTGATGCTACAGGGCTCTATGGCTACACCTTC | CATSDATGLYGYTF
. | TRBD1 | TRBJ2-7 | TRBV19 | TGTGCCAGTAGTATAGGCACAGGGGGAGACGAGCAGTACTTC | CASSIGTGGDEQYF
. | . | TRBJ1-1 | TRBV4-2 | TGTGCCAGCAGCCAAGATCGGGGAGGAAACACTGAAGCTTTCTTT | CASSQDRGGNTEAFF
. | TRBD2 | TRBJ2-3 | TRBV2 | TGTGCCAGCAGTGTACGGGGGGAGACAGATACGCAGTATTTT | CASSVRGETDTQYF
. | . | TRBJ2-2 | TRBV25-1 | TGTGCCAGCAGTGAATACCAGACACAGTACACCGGGGAGCTGTTTTTT | CASSEYQTQYTGELFF
. | . | TRBJ2-5 | TRBV6-5 | TGTGCCAGCAGTTACTCGGGGCGGGAGACCCAGTACTTC | CASSYSGRETQYF
. | . | TRBJ1-2 | TRBV14 | TGTGCCAGCAGCCTCCGGGACACTTCTAACTATGGCTACACCTTC | CASSLRDTSNYGYTF
. | TRBD1 | TRBJ2-5 | TRBV11-3 | TGTGCCAGCAGCCCGGACAGGGCGCAGGAGACCCAGTACTTC | CASSPDRAQETQYF
. | . | TRBJ1-4 | TRBV19 | TGTGCCAGTAGTGTCACAGGGTCTAATGAAAAACTGTTTTTT | CASSVTGSNEKLFF
. | . | TRBJ1-3 | TRBV15 | TGTGCCACCCGGGTCGGAAACACCATATATTTT | CATRVGNTIYF
. | . | TRBJ1-6 | TRBV7-9 | TGTGCCAGCAGCTTAGATGCGGCTTCACCCCTCCACTTT | CASSLDAASPLHF
. | . | TRBJ1-1 | TRBV7-6 | TGTGCCAGCAGCTTAGCGCGGGGGCTAGGAACTGAAGCTTTCTTT | CASSLARGLGTEAFF
. | TRBD1 | TRBJ1-5 | TRBV7-9 | TGTGCCAGCAGCTCCTCGGACAGGGGCATTCAGCCCCAGCATTTT | CASSSSDRGIQPQHF
. | TRBD1 | TRBJ1-1 | TRBV7-3 | TGTGCCAGCAGCTTAACGGGGACAGCGAACACTGAAGCTTTCTTT | CASSLTGTANTEAFF